This T cell receptor beta chain was found in a study of T cells in Graves' hyperthyroidism and ophthalmopathy. The wider study: It was at initial diagnosis, before any treatment, that peripheral blood was collected.

This clonotype was found many times. Its specificity is not known. Study-level results: Most thyroid clonotypes expanded above 0.001 appeared in blood too. By a 13 V-J model, ophthalmopathy was set apart from stable hyperthyroidism.

Participants, patients aged 18 to 65, had newly diagnosed hyperthyroidism with a duration under 2 months. Trimming cost V 0 bases and J 5 bases; bases outside gene matches: 3. The CDR3 contains 15 residues. Germline values: CDR1 MNHNS, CDR2 SASEGT. Researchers amplified the TCR beta CDR3 regions from RNA transcripts. First-round RT-PCR of the TCR CDR3 relied on the HTBI primer set. TCRdb reanalysed the multiplex PCR reads using MiXCR and keeps one entry per CDR3 protein. The sample carries a few hundred thousand distinct CDR3 sequences, more than 15% recorded once. The source of this sequence is a woman aged 25 to 39 with Graves' hyperthyroidism. The gene calls are TRBV6-1 and TRBJ2-2, with 7 positions matching TRBD1. Input material: blood. CDR3 loop: CASSEAFRGTGELFF. The CDR3 coding sequence is TGTGCCAGCAGTGAAGCGTTCAGGGGGACCGGGGAGCTGTTTTTT.